What follows is one T cell receptor beta chain and its context. This sample stems from a study of identical twins. TCRdb reprocessed the 5' RACE reads via MiXCR and lists one record per CDR3 protein. The profile shows approximately 600,000 distinct CDR3 sequences, just under 10% of them singletons. The V end was cut by 2 bases, the J end by 2 bases, with 7 bases between. The CDR3 is 14 amino acids. Per the germline V gene, CDR1 is MNHEY and CDR2 is SVGAGI. These same data were also listed under a study on yellow fever vaccine responses in identical twins.

This sequence originates from a woman aged 18-35 years in good health. The sample consisted of PBMCs. The gene calls are TRBV6-5 and TRBJ1-3, with a possible D match to TRBD1 (5 bases). CDR3 loop: CASSYGGAGNTIYF. CDR3 coding DNA: TGTGCCAGCAGTTACGGAGGGGCTGGAAACACCATATATTTT.